A selection of T cell receptor beta chains follows, all from one sample in a study of cytomegalovirus exposure and HLA in healthy donors. Data came from immunoSEQ multiplex PCR; TCRdb stores just in-frame clones and leaves some out. The data show 150,000 to 200,000 clones, with approximately 84% seen just once and around 6.1% held by the top ten. Specimen: PBMCs. These receptors were taken from a young woman in good health and CMV-seropositive. Each CDR3 is given with its conserved first and last residue. The D gene is left open where the match is weak. Size tells how often a clone was seen (once, few, many) or the class of an expanded clone, and some rows leave it out.

clone_size: .
d_call: TRBD1
j_call: TRBJ2-1
v_call: TRBV19
cdr3_nt: TGTGCCAGTACAACGAAAGCGACAGGGCATCGCAATGAGCAGTTCTTC
cdr3_aa: CASTTKATGHRNEQFF

clone_size: .
d_call: .
j_call: TRBJ2-3
v_call: TRBV4-2
cdr3_nt: TGTGCCAGCAGCCAAGAACGTTTACTGGATACGCAGTATTTT
cdr3_aa: CASSQERLLDTQYF

clone_size: .
d_call: .
j_call: TRBJ1-5
v_call: TRBV2
cdr3_nt: TGTGCCAGCAGGGGGGGAGCTGCGCAGCCCCAGCATTTT
cdr3_aa: CASRGGAAQPQHF

clone_size: few
d_call: .
j_call: TRBJ1-2
v_call: TRBV2
cdr3_nt: TGTGCCAGCACCACAACGGGGGTTGGTGGCTACACCTTC
cdr3_aa: CASTTTGVGGYTF

clone_size: .
d_call: .
j_call: TRBJ2-1
v_call: TRBV6-1
cdr3_nt: TGTGCCAGCAGTGAATGGGGGGTAGCGCGAGACAATGAGCAGTTCTTC
cdr3_aa: CASSEWGVARDNEQFF

clone_size: .
d_call: TRBD1
j_call: TRBJ1-4
v_call: TRBV9
cdr3_nt: TGTGCCAGCAGCGGAAGGGGGCGAGGAACTAATGAAAAACTGTTTTTT
cdr3_aa: CASSGRGRGTNEKLFF

clone_size: .
d_call: TRBD1
j_call: TRBJ1-1
v_call: TRBV5-1
cdr3_nt: TGCGCCAGCTTCACCGGACAGGGGGTAGGGATGGCTTTCTTT
cdr3_aa: CASFTGQGVGMAFF

clone_size: .
d_call: TRBD1
j_call: TRBJ2-2
v_call: TRBV2
cdr3_nt: TGTGCCAGCAGAAAAGGACCGGGACAGGGTCGTGCCGGGGAGCTGTTTTTT
cdr3_aa: CASRKGPGQGRAGELFF

clone_size: .
d_call: .
j_call: TRBJ2-3
v_call: TRBV7-3
cdr3_nt: TGTGCCAGCAGCCCAGGACTAAGCACAGATACGCAGTATTTT
cdr3_aa: CASSPGLSTDTQYF

clone_size: .
d_call: .
j_call: TRBJ2-5
v_call: TRBV12-2
cdr3_nt: TGTGCAAGTCGCGTTCTAGGGACTAGCGGGAGCTGTTCCCAAGAGACCCAGTACTTC
cdr3_aa: CASRVLGTSGSCSQETQYF

clone_size: .
d_call: .
j_call: TRBJ2-5
v_call: TRBV7-2
cdr3_nt: TGTGCCAGCAGCTTAGCCGGCGGAGAGACCCAGTACTTC
cdr3_aa: CASSLAGGETQYF

clone_size: few
d_call: .
j_call: TRBJ2-3
v_call: TRBV6-1
cdr3_nt: TGTGCCAGCAGTGACCGGGATACGCAGTATTTT
cdr3_aa: CASSDRDTQYF

clone_size: .
d_call: .
j_call: TRBJ1-1
v_call: TRBV7-9
cdr3_nt: TGTGCCAGCAGCTTAGGCCGAACAGATCACACTGAAGCTTTCTTT
cdr3_aa: CASSLGRTDHTEAFF

clone_size: .
d_call: .
j_call: TRBJ1-6
v_call: TRBV7-9
cdr3_nt: TGTGCCAGCAGCTTAGGACAGCCATCCGGCACCTATAATTCACCCCTCCACTTT
cdr3_aa: CASSLGQPSGTYNSPLHF

clone_size: .
d_call: .
j_call: TRBJ2-3
v_call: TRBV11-2
cdr3_nt: TGTGCCAGCAGCTTAGATGATCAGGGGCCGATCTCCGCGGTCACGCAGTATTTT
cdr3_aa: CASSLDDQGPISAVTQYF

clone_size: .
d_call: .
j_call: TRBJ1-4
v_call: TRBV7-9
cdr3_nt: TGTGCCAGCAGCTTAGGGGGGAGGGATGAAAAACTGTTTTTT
cdr3_aa: CASSLGGRDEKLFF

clone_size: .
d_call: .
j_call: TRBJ1-1
v_call: TRBV15
cdr3_nt: TGTGCCACCAGCAGAGACCAGGGCGTGAACACTGAAGCTTTCTTT
cdr3_aa: CATSRDQGVNTEAFF

clone_size: .
d_call: .
j_call: TRBJ1-1
v_call: TRBV27
cdr3_nt: TGTGCCAGCAGACGGGTTGGCACTGAAGCTTTCTTT
cdr3_aa: CASRRVGTEAFF

clone_size: .
d_call: TRBD1
j_call: TRBJ2-1
v_call: TRBV2
cdr3_nt: TGTGCCAGCAGTGGACAGGGTTACAATGAGCAGTTCTTC
cdr3_aa: CASSGQGYNEQFF

clone_size: .
d_call: .
j_call: TRBJ1-2
v_call: TRBV18
cdr3_nt: TGTGCCAGCTCACCAGAACAGAGAATGGGCTACACCTTC
cdr3_aa: CASSPEQRMGYTF

clone_size: .
d_call: TRBD2
j_call: TRBJ2-3
v_call: TRBV9
cdr3_nt: TGTGCCAGCAGCGTTAACCCTAGACTAGCCCCAGATACGCAGTATTTT
cdr3_aa: CASSVNPRLAPDTQYF

clone_size: .
d_call: .
j_call: TRBJ2-3
v_call: TRBV6-1
cdr3_nt: TGTGCCAGCAGCGAACAGGTCAGCACAGATACGCAGTATTTT
cdr3_aa: CASSEQVSTDTQYF

clone_size: .
d_call: TRBD2
j_call: TRBJ2-5
v_call: TRBV7-9
cdr3_nt: TGTGCCAGCAGCTCAGGGACTAGCGGGGACCCCCAAGAGACCCAGTACTTC
cdr3_aa: CASSSGTSGDPQETQYF

clone_size: .
d_call: .
j_call: TRBJ1-5
v_call: TRBV7-9
cdr3_nt: TGTGCCAGCAGGGGAGGGGAGGGCAATCAGCCCCAGCATTTT
cdr3_aa: CASRGGEGNQPQHF

clone_size: .
d_call: TRBD1
j_call: TRBJ1-1
v_call: TRBV10-1
cdr3_nt: TGCGCCAGCAGGACAGGGGTAAACAGGGGCACTGAAGCTTTCTTT
cdr3_aa: CASRTGVNRGTEAFF

clone_size: .
d_call: .
j_call: TRBJ2-5
v_call: TRBV27
cdr3_nt: TGTGCCAGCAGTTTAGGGAGTTGGGAGACCCAGTACTTC
cdr3_aa: CASSLGSWETQYF

clone_size: .
d_call: .
j_call: TRBJ1-1
v_call: TRBV6-9
cdr3_nt: TGTGCCAGCAGTTATTCTGAGTACTCGGACACTGAAGCTTTCTTT
cdr3_aa: CASSYSEYSDTEAFF

clone_size: .
d_call: TRBD1
j_call: TRBJ2-3
v_call: TRBV6-5
cdr3_nt: TGTGCCAGCAGACTTGGGACAGGGCGTACAGATACGCAGTATTTT
cdr3_aa: CASRLGTGRTDTQYF

clone_size: .
d_call: TRBD1
j_call: TRBJ2-4
v_call: TRBV4-3
cdr3_nt: TGCGCCAGCGGCGACAGGGGCAAATCAGCGGTTCAGTACTTC
cdr3_aa: CASGDRGKSAVQYF

clone_size: .
d_call: .
j_call: TRBJ1-2
v_call: TRBV10-3
cdr3_nt: TGTGCCATCAGTGGGGACTCCGGACCCTATGGCTACACCTTC
cdr3_aa: CAISGDSGPYGYTF

clone_size: .
d_call: TRBD2
j_call: TRBJ2-3
v_call: TRBV7-9
cdr3_nt: TGTGCCAGCAGCCGCCCTAGCGGGAGCCCCACAGATACGCAGTATTTT
cdr3_aa: CASSRPSGSPTDTQYF

clone_size: .
d_call: .
j_call: TRBJ1-5
v_call: TRBV5-4
cdr3_nt: TGTGCCAGCAGCTTGCAAGGGGCTAATCAGCCCCAGCATTTT
cdr3_aa: CASSLQGANQPQHF

clone_size: .
d_call: TRBD1
j_call: TRBJ2-1
v_call: TRBV15
cdr3_nt: TGTGCCACCAGCAGAGCCGGGACAGCTTACAATGAGCAGTTCTTC
cdr3_aa: CATSRAGTAYNEQFF

clone_size: .
d_call: TRBD2
j_call: TRBJ2-2
v_call: TRBV10-3
cdr3_nt: TGTGCCATCAGACCGACTAGCGGAGCGAACACCGGGGAGCTGTTTTTT
cdr3_aa: CAIRPTSGANTGELFF

clone_size: few
d_call: .
j_call: TRBJ2-1
v_call: TRBV5-1
cdr3_nt: TGCGCCAGCAGCTTGGGGTTGGCGGTAGCGTGGGATGAGCAGTTCTTC
cdr3_aa: CASSLGLAVAWDEQFF

clone_size: .
d_call: .
j_call: TRBJ1-1
v_call: TRBV16
cdr3_nt: TGTGCCAGCAGCCAAACGGTATACACTGAAGCTTTCTTT
cdr3_aa: CASSQTVYTEAFF

clone_size: .
d_call: TRBD1
j_call: TRBJ1-4
v_call: TRBV10-3
cdr3_nt: TGTGCCATCAGTCCTACAGGGGGGGAGAATGAAAAACTGTTTTTT
cdr3_aa: CAISPTGGENEKLFF

clone_size: .
d_call: .
j_call: TRBJ2-3
v_call: TRBV29-1
cdr3_nt: TGCAGCTCCTCGGTCCTCCCCACAGATACGCAGTATTTT
cdr3_aa: CSSSVLPTDTQYF

clone_size: few
d_call: .
j_call: TRBJ1-2
v_call: TRBV4-3
cdr3_nt: TGCGCCAGCAGCCAAGATAGGGGGTTCATCGGCTACACCTTC
cdr3_aa: CASSQDRGFIGYTF

clone_size: once
d_call: .
j_call: TRBJ2-2
v_call: TRBV6-1
cdr3_nt: TGTGCCAGCTTATCAGTCACCGGGGAGCTGTTTTTT
cdr3_aa: CASLSVTGELFF

clone_size: .
d_call: TRBD1
j_call: TRBJ1-5
v_call: TRBV7-6
cdr3_nt: TGTGCCAGCAGCTTATTTGCTTGGGACAGTAGCAATCAGCCCCAGCATTTT
cdr3_aa: CASSLFAWDSSNQPQHF

clone_size: few
d_call: .
j_call: TRBJ2-7
v_call: TRBV4-1
cdr3_nt: TGCGCCAGCAGCCAAGTTTTATCCTACGAGCAGTACTTC
cdr3_aa: CASSQVLSYEQYF